This T cell receptor beta chain was captured in a study of blood T cells in healthy people across ages. A second about 7 to 12 cycle PCR used barcoded and J-beta primers. TCRdb processed the 5' RACE reads anew with MiXCR; each CDR3 protein has one entry. The table records approximately 730,000 distinct CDR3 sequences, roughly 44% of them present only once. V lost 0 bases to trimming and J lost 2 bases, with 9 bases between them. Germline lookup yields CDR1 DFQATT and CDR2 SNEGSKA (reference sequence). There are 14 residues in the CDR3. The chain carries TRBV20-1 and TRBJ2-3; D possibly corresponds to TRBD1 (5 bases). Sequencing used blood. This receptor was taken from an older woman in good health. The CDR3 DNA reads as TGCAGTGCTAGAGATCAGGGATTCACAGATACGCAGTATTTT. This codes for CSARDQGFTDTQYF.